Below, 3 T cell receptor beta chains from the same sample are listed, as sequenced in a study of T-cell reconstitution after alpha-beta-depleted transplantation in children. Preparation of the TCRbeta library was carried out with unique molecular identifiers. A single record per CDR3 protein comes from TCRdb applying MiXCR to the PCR reads. The table lists about 310,000 distinct CDR3 sequences, approximately 23% of them singletons. The source was PBMCs, mostly from graft donor cells, collected 180 days after TCRalphabeta/CD19-depleted stem cell transplant. The source of these receptors is a male patient aged 10 to 17 who had a stem cell transplant for acute lymphoblastic leukemia, so the T cells may come from the graft donor.

This clonotype has a handful of counts. The J gene is TRBJ2-7, the V gene TRBV9; D unclear. V was pared by 2 bases and J by 0 bases, with 12 bases between. CDR3 size: 15 residues. CDR1 is SGDLS and CDR2 is YYNGEE in the germline V gene. CDR3 DNA sequence: TGTGCCAGCAGCGTGGGCCCTCTGGGCTCCTACGAGCAGTACTTC. Its translation: CASSVGPLGSYEQYF.

This sequence joins TRBV11-1 and TRBJ2-2; 7 bases fit TRBD2. The CDR3 is 18 amino acids. Germline CDR1 is SGHAT and CDR2 is FQDESV (reference sequence). Trimming at V came to 1 base and at J to 0 bases, leaving 8 bases not matched to a gene. The CDR3 DNA reads as TGTGCCAGCAGCTTAGTTGTAGGGACTACCTCGAACACCGGGGAGCTGTTTTTT. It codes for CASSLVVGTTSNTGELFF.

V and J are TRBV7-9 and TRBJ1-4, with 7 positions matching TRBD1. J gave up 2 bases and V 5 bases, and 2 bases lay outside the gene matches. The CDR3 totals 14 residues. CDR1 is SEHNR, CDR2 FQNEAQ, per germline (reference sequence). This chain's CDR3 is CASSATGTNEKLFF. In DNA form, the CDR3 reads TGTGCCAGCAGCGCGACAGGGACTAATGAAAAACTGTTTTTT.